A single sample gave rise to the 14 T cell receptor beta chains below, sequenced in a study of blood T cell repertoires in COVID-19. The protocol was immunoSEQ multiplex PCR, while the TCRdb copy is restricted to in-frame clones and leaves out a portion. Of approximately 75,000 clones in the sample, 74% were seen once. The material sequenced was peripheral blood. The receptors here all came from a human donor with acute or convalescent COVID-19. The donor label of this sample is uncertain.

This chain links TRBV28 with TRBJ1-4, with D possibly being TRBD1 (6 bases). Germline V gene sequence: CDR1 MDHEN, CDR2 SYDVKM. The V gene lost 7 bases and the J gene lost 8 bases, with 11 bases spanning the gap. The length of the CDR3 is 12 residues. In DNA, the CDR3 is TGTGCCAGCAAGGGGGTTCGGGAAAAACTGTTTTTT. Translated, it gives CASKGVREKLFF.

The J gene is TRBJ2-3, the V gene TRBV7-9, with a weak D call TRBD2 (5 bases). This CDR3 has 17 residues. V was cut by 4 bases and J by 3 bases, with 20 bases left in between. From germline, CDR1 is SEHNR and CDR2 FQNEAQ (reference sequence). As DNA, the CDR3 is TGTGCCAGCAGCTCGCCCGGATTGGGAGTGGGGACAGATACGCAGTATTTT. Amino acid sequence: CASSSPGLGVGTDTQYF.

The CDR3: CASSRAGSTDTQYF. CDR3 in DNA: TGTGCCAGCAGCCGAGCGGGGAGCACAGATACGCAGTATTTT. This chain connects TRBV5-6 to TRBJ2-3; 7 bases agree with TRBD2. The CDR3 has 14 amino acids. Germline-derived CDR1 and CDR2 are SGHDT and YYEEEE. V lost 4 bases and J lost 0; bases outside the gene matches: 2.

CDR3 nucleotide sequence: TGTGCCAGCAGCGTAGAGATCGTAGCAGGGAATGAGCAGTTCTTC. This encodes CASSVEIVAGNEQFF. This rearrangement joins TRBV9 to TRBJ2-1; D may be TRBD1 (5 bases). Deletions cut 0 bases from V and 7 bases from J, with 14 bases between. This CDR3 is built from 15 residues. The germline V gene encodes CDR1 SGDLS and CDR2 YYNGEE.

The chain recombines TRBV6-2 or TRBV6-3 with TRBJ1-1, with D uncertain. Germline V gene sequence: CDR1 MNHEY, CDR2 SVGEGT. V lost 4 bases, J lost 6 bases, and 21 bases lay in between. The CDR3 totals 16 residues. The CDR3 is CASSCAADQIFAEAFF. The CDR3 DNA reads as TGTGCCAGCAGTTGCGCGGCGGATCAGATTTTCGCTGAAGCTTTCTTT.

V and J are TRBV2 and TRBJ1-2, with TRBD1 matching 9 bases. The germline CDR1 and CDR2 sequences are SNHLY and FYNNEI. The CDR3 runs 13 residues. Trimming cost V 8 bases and J 7 bases; bases outside gene matches: 8. CDR3 residues: CASGGQGSVGYTF. The DNA for the CDR3 is TGTGCCAGCGGGGGACAGGGTTCGGTTGGCTACACCTTC.

The sample holds one count of this clone. The chain links TRBV5-4 to TRBJ1-2, with D possibly TRBD1 on 5 matching bases. There are 15 residues in the CDR3. Germline V lookup: CDR1 SGHNT, CDR2 YYREEE (reference sequence). Trimming took 0 bases from V and 8 from J, leaving 17 bases between them. CDR3 nucleotides: TGTGCCAGCAGCTTGGGAACGGCAGGGATTTCCGGCTACACCTTC. Translated, it gives CASSLGTAGISGYTF.

The V and J genes are TRBV5-5 and TRBJ2-7, with a weak D call TRBD2 (6 bases). CDR3 length equals 14 residues. V lost 2 bases and J 7 bases, leaving 16 bases between the germline ends. Per germline, CDR1 SGHKS and CDR2 YYEKEE (reference sequence). The CDR3 protein is CASSFEGGRGEQYF. The CDR3 DNA follows: TGTGCCAGCAGCTTTGAGGGAGGAAGAGGAGAGCAGTACTTC.

The chain couples TRBV9 to TRBJ2-3, with 7 nucleotides matching TRBD2. This CDR3 is 20 amino acids long. V gave up 0 bases and J gave up 0 bases; unmatched junction bases: 16. The germline gives CDR1 SGDLS, CDR2 YYNGEE. The CDR3 loop reads CASSVANRPRGGTSTDTQYF. The DNA of the CDR3 is TGTGCCAGCAGCGTAGCGAACCGTCCACGCGGGGGAACTAGCACAGATACGCAGTATTTT. Based on the CDR3 plus reference TRBV9 and TRBJ2-3, the full variable domain is DSGVTQTPKHLITATGQRVTLRCSPRSGDLSVYWYQQSLDQGLQFLIQYYNGEERAKGNILERFSAQQFPDLHSELNLSSLELGDSALYFCASSVANRPRGGTSTDTQYFGPGTRLTVL.

The V and J genes are TRBV24-1 and TRBJ2-5; the D gene is possibly TRBD1 (6 bases). The CDR3 extends over 16 amino acids. Germline V gene data show CDR1 as KGHDR and CDR2 as SFDVKD. V was shortened by 3 bases and J by 4 bases, with 17 bases between the two germline ends. CDR3 in amino acids: CATSDPLLGAGETQYF. The CDR3, as DNA: TGTGCCACCAGTGATCCCCTCTTGGGGGCGGGAGAGACCCAGTACTTC.

This chain connects TRBV6-5 to TRBJ2-7, with D maybe TRBD2 (7 bases). The V end was cut by 7 bases, the J end by 2 bases, with 15 bases between. The length of the CDR3 is 14 residues. CDR1 MNHEY and CDR2 SVGAGI come from the germline V gene. CDR3 sequence: CASNPGAGAYEQYV. The CDR3 DNA reads TGTGCCAGCAACCCAGGGGCGGGGGCCTACGAGCAGTACGTC.

V is TRBV25-1 and J is TRBJ1-1; D not resolved. V was trimmed by 1 base and J by 7 bases, leaving 16 bases between them. Looked up from germline, CDR1 is MGHDK and CDR2 is SYGVNS. This CDR3 has 15 residues. In nucleotides, the CDR3 is TGTGCCAGCAGTGAATCTACTTCAAGCGGATATGAAGCTTTCTTT. Protein: CASSESTSSGYEAFF.

This chain links TRBV28 with TRBJ2-2; tentative D call: TRBD1 (5 bases). The CDR3 has 14 residues. CDR1 and CDR2 (germline): MDHEN, SYDVKM. The V end lost 3 bases, the J end lost 7 bases, and 12 bases lay between the germline ends. DNA of the CDR3: TGTGCCAGCAGTTTTTTACCCCAGGGCGGGGAGCTGTTTTTT. Encoded protein: CASSFLPQGGELFF.

Only one count was recorded for this clone. V and J are TRBV18 and TRBJ2-5, with 10 bases lining up with TRBD1. Germline CDR1 and CDR2: KGHSH and LQKENI. V was clipped by 4 bases and J by 2 bases; unmatched bases: 7. This CDR3 contains 16 residues. The CDR3 DNA reads as TGTGCCAGCTCACAAACTCGGGACAGGGGTCAAGAGACCCAGTACTTC. It translates to CASSQTRDRGQETQYF.